This T cell receptor (beta chain) appears in the sequencing data of a study of T cells after yellow fever vaccination. For the study at large: The authors prepared low-cell-number fractions using SMART-Seq v4 Ultra Low Input. Study results and limitations: A weaker but faster secondary response was observed, peaking on day 5 versus 15. The booster saw the reappearance of most primary-vaccination clones (roughly 96% CD4, 88% CD8).

This clonotype was counted at least ten times. Its antigen is currently unknown. TCRdb called the 5' RACE reads again in MiXCR, with one record for every CDR3 protein. The table records some 300,000 distinct CDR3 sequences, roughly 10% of them present only once. The CDR3 covers 15 residues. The J segment lost 7 bases and the V segment lost 0 bases, leaving 9 bases of the junction unmatched. The germline CDR1 and CDR2 sequences are GTSNPN and SVGIG (reference sequence). The TCR sequence derives from a man aged 18 to 30 who received the YFV17D yellow fever vaccine. The material sequenced was CD4+ T cells sorted from PBMCs, taken 45 days after the yellow fever booster vaccination. The V and J genes are TRBV30 and TRBJ2-1; 7 bases map to TRBD2. The CDR3 spells CAWSVPSGLGNEQFF. The CDR3 DNA reads as TGTGCCTGGAGTGTCCCTAGCGGACTGGGGAATGAGCAGTTCTTC.